This T cell receptor beta chain came from a study of neoadjuvant anti-PD-1 for oral cavity cancer. This clone was seen more than once but under ten times. Its target is unknown. Study observations and caveats: Expansion of preexisting intratumoral clones was suggested to aid response.

The CDR3 has 14 amino acids. The V end lost 4 bases, the J end lost 1 base, and 10 bases lay between the germline ends. Germline V gene lookup returns CDR1 SGHDT and CDR2 YYEEEE. Using immunoSEQ multiplex PCR, the repertoire was profiled, and TCRdb retains in-frame clones only, with some absent. This table holds nearly 15,000 clones, under 40% found once. The time point: after neoadjuvant nivolumab, at surgical resection. The material sequenced was tumor tissue, taken after nivolumab (anti-PD-1) treatment. The clonotype comes from a person aged 40 to 85 with oral cavity squamous cell carcinoma. The rearrangement uses TRBV5-6 and TRBJ2-3; D is unclear. As DNA, the CDR3 is TGTGCCAGCAGCGCCCGGACCCGCACAGATACGCAGTATTTT. It is translated as CASSARTRTDTQYF.